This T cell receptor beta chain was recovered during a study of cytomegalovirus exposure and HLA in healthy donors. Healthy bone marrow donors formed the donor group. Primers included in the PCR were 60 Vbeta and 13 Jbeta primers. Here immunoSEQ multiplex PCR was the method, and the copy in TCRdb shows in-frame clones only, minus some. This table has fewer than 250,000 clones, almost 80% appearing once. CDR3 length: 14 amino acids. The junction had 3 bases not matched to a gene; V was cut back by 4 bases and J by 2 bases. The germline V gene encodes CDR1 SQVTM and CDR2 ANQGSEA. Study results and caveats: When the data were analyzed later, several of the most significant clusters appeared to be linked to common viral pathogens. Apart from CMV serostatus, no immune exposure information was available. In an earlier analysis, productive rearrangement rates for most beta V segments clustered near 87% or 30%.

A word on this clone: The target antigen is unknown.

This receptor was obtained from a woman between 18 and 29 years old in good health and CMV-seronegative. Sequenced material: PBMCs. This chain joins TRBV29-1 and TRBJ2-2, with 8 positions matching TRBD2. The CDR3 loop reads CSVGAGGNTGELFF. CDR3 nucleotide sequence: TGCAGCGTTGGGGCGGGAGGTAACACCGGGGAGCTGTTTTTT.